The text below deals with one T cell receptor (beta chain). Antigen unknown. This entry comes from a study of shared clonotypes between healthy human individuals. General study points: Naive subsets tended to show greater estimated richness than memory subsets. Sampling was confined to blood; repertoires within tissues likely differ.

Every donor was a Caucasian adult from Nashville, Tennessee. CDR3 size: 14 residues. V shed 6 bases, J shed 6 bases, and the junction held 7 bases outside the gene matches. CDR1 PRHDT and CDR2 FYEKMQ come from the germline V gene (reference sequence). Data came from immunoSEQ multiplex PCR; TCRdb stores just in-frame clones and leaves some out. This sample carries roughly 2,300,000 clones, around 93% of them seen once, and the ten largest clones take about 0.41%. This sequence was found in a man in his late teens or twenties in good health. Some clones in this sample may be carry-over from other donors' samples. Sequences were obtained from naive CD4+ T cells from PBMCs. Subset: CD45RA+ positively selected. The chain carries TRBV13 and TRBJ2-2; TRBD1 matches 7 bases. The CDR3 DNA follows: TGTGCCAGCAGGAGGACAGGTCAGGCCGGGGAGCTGTTTTTT. It translates to CASRRTGQAGELFF.